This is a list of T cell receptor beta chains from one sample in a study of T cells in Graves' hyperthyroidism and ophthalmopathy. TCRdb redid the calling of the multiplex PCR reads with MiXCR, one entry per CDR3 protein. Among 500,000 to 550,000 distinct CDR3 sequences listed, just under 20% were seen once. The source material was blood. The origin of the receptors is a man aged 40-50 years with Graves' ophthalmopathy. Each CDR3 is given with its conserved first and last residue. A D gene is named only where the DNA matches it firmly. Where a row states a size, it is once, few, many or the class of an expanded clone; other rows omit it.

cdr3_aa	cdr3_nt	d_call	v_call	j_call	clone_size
CASSPNPGSDTQYF	TGTGCCAGCAGCCCAAATCCGGGGTCAGATACGCAGTATTTT	.	TRBV7-3	TRBJ2-3	few
CSPRQVYEQYF	TGCTCCCCTAGACAGGTCTACGAGCAGTACTTC	.	TRBV29-1	TRBJ2-7	few
CASSGGTGASNQPQHF	TGTGCCAGCAGTGGAGGAACGGGGGCCAGCAATCAGCCCCAGCATTTT	.	TRBV2	TRBJ1-5	many
CAWSVMTGHNQPQHF	TGTGCCTGGAGTGTAATGACAGGGCACAATCAGCCCCAGCATTTT	TRBD1	TRBV30	TRBJ1-5	many
CASSYVGLYTDTQYF	TGTGCCAGCAGCTACGTGGGGTTATACACAGATACGCAGTATTTT	.	TRBV7-9	TRBJ2-3	many
CASSADRGISTDTQYF	TGTGCCAGCAGTGCTGACAGGGGAATAAGCACAGATACGCAGTATTTT	TRBD1	TRBV2	TRBJ2-3	few
CASSSQGGDRGQGGELFF	TGTGCCAGCAGTTCTCAAGGAGGGGACAGGGGTCAGGGCGGGGAGCTGTTTTTT	TRBD1	TRBV6-2/TRBV6-3	TRBJ2-2	.
CASSLAVTGGNTIYF	TGTGCCAGCAGCTTAGCTGTGACAGGGGGAAACACCATATATTTT	TRBD1	TRBV13	TRBJ1-3	few
CASIAGGAQPQHF	TGTGCCAGCATAGCAGGGGGGGCCCAGCCCCAGCATTTT	TRBD1	TRBV5-4	TRBJ1-5	few
CASSFYSRHTEAFF	TGTGCCAGCAGCTTTTATTCCCGGCACACTGAAGCTTTCTTT	.	TRBV7-9	TRBJ1-1	few
CASSSPRQGANSFGANVLTF	TGCGCCAGCAGCTCCCCAAGACAGGGGGCTAACTCTTTTGGGGCCAACGTCCTGACTTTC	TRBD1	TRBV5-1	TRBJ2-6	few
CASSRNREGAQYF	TGTGCCAGCAGTCGGAACAGGGAGGGGGCCCAGTACTTC	.	TRBV3-1	TRBJ2-5	.
CASGLGGQAYNEQFF	TGTGCTAGTGGTTTGGGTGGACAGGCTTACAATGAGCAGTTCTTC	TRBD1	TRBV12-5	TRBJ2-1	few
CASSSKGGGQNTEAFF	TGTGCCAGCAGCAGTAAAGGGGGGGGGCAGAACACTGAAGCTTTCTTT	.	TRBV5-4	TRBJ1-1	.
CASSPSRGVHGYTF	TGCGCCAGCAGCCCCTCTAGGGGGGTACATGGCTACACCTTC	.	TRBV4-1	TRBJ1-2	few
CASSPSRGRHTEAFF	TGTGCCAGCTCACCGAGCAGGGGGCGTCACACTGAAGCTTTCTTT	TRBD1	TRBV18	TRBJ1-1	many
CASSLGSRLAAYEQYF	TGTGCCAGCTCACTGGGGAGTAGGCTAGCGGCCTACGAGCAGTACTTC	TRBD2	TRBV18	TRBJ2-7	many
CASSRRQGLTYEQYF	TGCGCCAGCAGCCGGCGACAGGGACTAACATACGAGCAGTACTTC	.	TRBV5-1	TRBJ2-7	few
CASSVGDGGREQYF	TGTGCCAGCAGCGTCGGCGACGGGGGACGAGAGCAGTACTTC	.	TRBV3-1	TRBJ2-7	.
CAGSPGDSYGYTF	TGTGCCGGCTCTCCTGGGGACAGCTATGGCTACACCTTC	TRBD1	TRBV18	TRBJ1-2	.
CASSLRGTHQPQHF	TGTGCCAGCAGCTTAAGAGGGACACATCAGCCCCAGCATTTT	.	TRBV13	TRBJ1-5	.
CASSYSRDRDPRETQYF	TGTGCCAGCAGTTACTCCCGGGACAGGGATCCACGCGAGACCCAGTACTTC	TRBD1	TRBV12-3/TRBV12-4	TRBJ2-5	once
CASSYSTQLNTEAFF	TGTGCCAGCAGTTACTCGACACAGCTGAACACTGAAGCTTTCTTT	.	TRBV6-2/TRBV6-3	TRBJ1-1	.
CSVEEWGLPGGSPDTQYF	TGCAGCGTTGAAGAGTGGGGACTTCCGGGAGGGTCTCCAGATACGCAGTATTTT	TRBD2	TRBV29-1	TRBJ2-3	.
CASSIGTNTEAFF	TGTGCCAGCAGCATTGGGACCAACACTGAAGCTTTCTTT	.	TRBV11-1	TRBJ1-1	.
CASSLDSNSPLHF	TGTGCCAGCAGCTTAGACAGTAATTCACCCCTCCACTTT	.	TRBV7-9	TRBJ1-6	few
CAWYPGLAASYEQYF	TGTGCCTGGTATCCGGGACTAGCGGCGTCCTACGAGCAGTACTTC	TRBD2	TRBV30	TRBJ2-7	few
CASSLVGSRRADTQYF	TGTGCCAGCAGCTTAGTGGGTAGTAGGCGGGCAGATACGCAGTATTTT	.	TRBV11-2	TRBJ2-3	many
CASSQDQTRGRQNTQYF	TGTGCCAGCAGCCAAGATCAAACTAGAGGTCGGCAAAATACGCAGTATTTT	.	TRBV4-2	TRBJ2-3	once
CASSLKGPTRPGELFF	TGTGCCAGCAGCTTAAAGGGGCCCACTAGACCCGGGGAGCTGTTTTTT	.	TRBV7-3	TRBJ2-2	few
CASRPEDSYEQYF	TGCGCCAGCAGACCAGAGGACTCCTACGAGCAGTACTTC	.	TRBV5-1	TRBJ2-7	.
CASSGSGANVLTF	TGTGCCAGCAGTGGATCTGGGGCCAACGTCCTGACTTTC	.	TRBV6-2/TRBV6-3	TRBJ2-6	many
CASSPRPTWGSNTEAFF	TGTGCCAGCTCACCACGACCTACTTGGGGTTCGAACACTGAAGCTTTCTTT	.	TRBV18	TRBJ1-1	many
CASSPGTGKTGELFF	TGTGCCAGCTCACCTGGGACAGGGAAAACCGGGGAGCTGTTTTTT	TRBD1	TRBV18	TRBJ2-2	.
CASSLFVAYSTDTQYF	TGTGCCAGCAGTTTATTCGTAGCGTATAGCACAGATACGCAGTATTTT	.	TRBV28	TRBJ2-3	few
CASSLEQGSATGELFF	TGCGCCAGCAGCCTGGAACAGGGGTCGGCCACCGGGGAGCTGTTTTTT	TRBD1	TRBV4-3	TRBJ2-2	.
CASRQIAAGFSYEQYF	TGTGCCAGCAGACAGATTGCAGCGGGGTTCTCCTACGAGCAGTACTTC	TRBD2	TRBV6-1	TRBJ2-7	few
CASSLAGSSGRAYEQFF	TGTGCCAGCAGCTTAGCGGGATCTAGCGGGAGGGCCTATGAGCAGTTCTTC	TRBD2	TRBV7-6	TRBJ2-1	many
CASSLDPARVQETQYF	TGTGCCAGCAGCTTAGACCCCGCGAGGGTCCAAGAGACCCAGTACTTC	.	TRBV7-2	TRBJ2-5	few
CASTAGTGVYNEQFF	TGCGCCAGCACCGCCGGGACAGGGGTCTACAATGAGCAGTTCTTC	TRBD1	TRBV5-1	TRBJ2-1	many
CATGGTEQFF	TGTGCCACCGGGGGGACTGAGCAGTTCTTC	TRBD2	TRBV7-9	TRBJ2-1	.
CASSVGTGGHEQFF	TGTGCCAGCAGCGTAGGGACAGGGGGCCATGAGCAGTTCTTC	TRBD1	TRBV9	TRBJ2-1	few
CASSVGLAGLETQYF	TGTGCCAGCAGTGTAGGCCTAGCGGGGTTAGAGACCCAGTACTTC	TRBD2	TRBV2	TRBJ2-5	.